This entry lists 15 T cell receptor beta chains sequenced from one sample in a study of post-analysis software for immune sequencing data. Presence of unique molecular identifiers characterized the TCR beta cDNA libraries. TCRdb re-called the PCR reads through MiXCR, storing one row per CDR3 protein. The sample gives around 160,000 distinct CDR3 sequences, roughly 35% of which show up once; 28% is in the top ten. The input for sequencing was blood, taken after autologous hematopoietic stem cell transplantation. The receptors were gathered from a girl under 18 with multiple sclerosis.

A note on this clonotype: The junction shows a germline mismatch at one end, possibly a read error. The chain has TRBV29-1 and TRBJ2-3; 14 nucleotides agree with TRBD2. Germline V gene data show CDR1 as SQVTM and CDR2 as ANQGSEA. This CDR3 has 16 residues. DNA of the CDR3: TGCAGCGCCGGGACTAGCGGGAGTATGTTTGCAGATATGCAGTATTTT. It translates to CSAGTSGSMFADMQYF.

CDR3 sequence reads: CASSLGLGLGEQFF. CDR3 bases: TGTGCCAGCAGTTTAGGACTAGGTTTGGGAGAGCAGTTCTTC. This chain uses TRBV27 with TRBJ2-1; 7 positions match TRBD2. The CDR3 loop spans 14 amino acids. From germline, CDR1 is MNHEY and CDR2 SMNVEV (reference sequence). The V and J ends lost 2 bases and 10 bases, in that order; junction bases with no gene match: 8.

The CDR3 DNA reads as TGCGCCAGCAGCTTGCCCGACCACTACAATGAGCAGTTCTTC. This translates into CASSLPDHYNEQFF. This sequence joins TRBV5-1 and TRBJ2-1; D gene unclear. V lost 1 base and J lost 3, with 8 bases in between. Germline assignment: CDR1 SGHRS and CDR2 YFSETQ. This CDR3 contains 14 residues.

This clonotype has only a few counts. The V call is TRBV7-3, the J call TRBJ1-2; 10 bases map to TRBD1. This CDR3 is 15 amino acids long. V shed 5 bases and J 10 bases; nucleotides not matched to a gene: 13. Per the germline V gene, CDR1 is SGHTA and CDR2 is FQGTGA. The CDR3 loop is CASSPRPGQGFDYTF. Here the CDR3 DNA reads TGTGCCAGCAGCCCCCGACCGGGACAGGGGTTTGACTACACCTTC.

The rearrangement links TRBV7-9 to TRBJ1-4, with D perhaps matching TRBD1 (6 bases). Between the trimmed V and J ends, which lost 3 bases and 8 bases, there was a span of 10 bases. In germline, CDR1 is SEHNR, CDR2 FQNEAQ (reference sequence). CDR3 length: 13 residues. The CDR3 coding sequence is TGTGCCAGCAGCTTCAGGGGTGGCGAAAAACTGTTTTTT. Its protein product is CASSFRGGEKLFF.

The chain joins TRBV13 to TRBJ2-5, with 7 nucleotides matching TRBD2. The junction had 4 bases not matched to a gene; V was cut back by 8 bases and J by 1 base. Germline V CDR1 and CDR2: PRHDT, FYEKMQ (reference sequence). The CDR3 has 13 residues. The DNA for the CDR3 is TGTGCCAGCCGGCGGGAGTCCCAAGAGACCCAGTACTTC. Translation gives CASRRESQETQYF.

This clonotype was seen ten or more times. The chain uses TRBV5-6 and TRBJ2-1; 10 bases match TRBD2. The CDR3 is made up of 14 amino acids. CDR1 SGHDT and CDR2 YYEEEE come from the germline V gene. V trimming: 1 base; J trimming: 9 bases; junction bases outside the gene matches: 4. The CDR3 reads CASSLPSGSSEQFF. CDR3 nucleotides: TGTGCCAGCAGCTTGCCTAGCGGGAGTAGTGAGCAGTTCTTC.

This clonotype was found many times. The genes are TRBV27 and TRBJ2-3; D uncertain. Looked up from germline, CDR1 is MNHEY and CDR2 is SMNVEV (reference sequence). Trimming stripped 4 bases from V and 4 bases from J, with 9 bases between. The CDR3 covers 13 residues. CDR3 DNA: TGTGCCAGCAGTTCTCGTTTCTCAGATACGCAGTATTTT. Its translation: CASSSRFSDTQYF.

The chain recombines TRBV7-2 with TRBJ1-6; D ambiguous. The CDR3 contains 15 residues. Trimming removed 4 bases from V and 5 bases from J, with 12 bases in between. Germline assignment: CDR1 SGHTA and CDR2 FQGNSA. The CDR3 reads CASSWRQGNNSPLHF. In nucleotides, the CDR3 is TGTGCCAGCAGCTGGCGACAAGGGAATAATTCACCCCTCCACTTT.

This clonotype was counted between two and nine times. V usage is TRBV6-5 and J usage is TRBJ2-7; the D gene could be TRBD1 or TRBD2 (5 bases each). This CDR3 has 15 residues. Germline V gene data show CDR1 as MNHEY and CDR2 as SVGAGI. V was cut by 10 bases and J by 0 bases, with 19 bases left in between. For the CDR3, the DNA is TGTGCCACTGAAGAGAGGGGTATGAACTCCTACGAGCAGTACTTC. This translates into CATEERGMNSYEQYF.

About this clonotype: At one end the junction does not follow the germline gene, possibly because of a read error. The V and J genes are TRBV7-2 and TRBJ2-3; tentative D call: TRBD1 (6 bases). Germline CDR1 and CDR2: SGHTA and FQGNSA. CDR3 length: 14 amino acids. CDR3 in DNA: TGTGCCAGCAGCCCGGGACACAGCACAGATGCGCAGTATTTT. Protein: CASSPGHSTDAQYF.

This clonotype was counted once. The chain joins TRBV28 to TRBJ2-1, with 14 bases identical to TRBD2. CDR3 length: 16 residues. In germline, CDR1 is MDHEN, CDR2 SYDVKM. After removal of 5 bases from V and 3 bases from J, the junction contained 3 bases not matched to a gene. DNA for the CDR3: TGTGCCAGCAGTCCGGGACTAGCGGGAGTCTACAATGAGCAGTTCTTC. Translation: CASSPGLAGVYNEQFF.

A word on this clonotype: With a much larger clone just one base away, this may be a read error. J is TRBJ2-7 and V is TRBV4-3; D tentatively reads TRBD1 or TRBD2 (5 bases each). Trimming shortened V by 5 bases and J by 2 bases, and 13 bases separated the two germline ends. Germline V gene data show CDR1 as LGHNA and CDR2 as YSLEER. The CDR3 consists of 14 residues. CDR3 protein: CASSTSRGPYEQYF. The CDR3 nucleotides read TGCGCCAGCAGCACTTCTAGGGGACCCTACGAGCAGTACTTC.

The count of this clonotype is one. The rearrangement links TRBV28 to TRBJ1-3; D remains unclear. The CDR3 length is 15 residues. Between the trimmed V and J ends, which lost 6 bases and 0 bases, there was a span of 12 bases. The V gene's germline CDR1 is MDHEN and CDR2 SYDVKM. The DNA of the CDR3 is TGTGCCAGCAGCCCAACCAGTCACTCTGGAAACACCATATATTTT. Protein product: CASSPTSHSGNTIYF. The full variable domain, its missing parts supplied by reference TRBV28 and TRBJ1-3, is DVKVTQSSRYLVKRTGEKVFLECVQDMDHENMFWYRQDPGLGLRLIYFSYDVKMKEKGDIPEGYSVSREKKERFSLILESASTNQTSMYLCASSPTSHSGNTIYFGEGSWLTVV.

In DNA form, the CDR3 reads TGCAGTGCTACCCCCAGCGGATTTACCTACAATGAGCAGTTCTTC. It is translated as CSATPSGFTYNEQFF. This rearrangement joins TRBV20-1 to TRBJ2-1; perhaps TRBD2 as D (5 bases). This CDR3 region has 15 residues. The germline V gene encodes CDR1 DFQATT and CDR2 SNEGSKA (reference sequence). Trimming stripped 4 bases from V and 2 bases from J, with 15 bases between.